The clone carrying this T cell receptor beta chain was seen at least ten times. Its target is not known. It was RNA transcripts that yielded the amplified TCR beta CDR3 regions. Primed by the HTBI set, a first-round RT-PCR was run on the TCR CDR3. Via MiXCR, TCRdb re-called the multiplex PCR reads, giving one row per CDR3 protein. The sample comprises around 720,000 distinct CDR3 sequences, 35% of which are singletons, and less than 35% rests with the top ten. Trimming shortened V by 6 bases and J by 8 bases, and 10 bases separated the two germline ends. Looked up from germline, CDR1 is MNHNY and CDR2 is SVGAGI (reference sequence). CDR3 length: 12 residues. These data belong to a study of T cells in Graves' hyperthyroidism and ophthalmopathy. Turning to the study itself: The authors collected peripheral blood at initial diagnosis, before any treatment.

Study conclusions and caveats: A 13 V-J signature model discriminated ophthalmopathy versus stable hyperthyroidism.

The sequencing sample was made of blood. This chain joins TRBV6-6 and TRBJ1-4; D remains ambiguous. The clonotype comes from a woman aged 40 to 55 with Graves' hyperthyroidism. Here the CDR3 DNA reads TGTGCCAGCAGCCCGGCGGGGGAAAAACTGTTTTTT. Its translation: CASSPAGEKLFF.